This TCR beta chain was sequenced in a study of T cell changes during pregnancy in multiple sclerosis (dated by TCRdb to the late 2010s). With regard to the full study: The study examined how the T cell repertoire changed over the course of pregnancy in women with multiple sclerosis.

As for this clone: Its antigen specificity is not known. No much larger clone is present one base from it, and per-base qualities are unavailable.

Library generation was performed with the immunoSEQ multiplex PCR assay. Held by TCRdb, this immuneACCESS table contains in-frame sequences only and omits some clones. Under half of the omission traces to an unresolved V gene where checked; the cause of the rest is unknown. The sample includes about 77,000 clones, with about 89% observed a single time. Approximately 1.9% of the sample is held by the ten biggest clonotypes. Reading from cysteine to phenylalanine, the CDR3 counts 16 amino acids. The only DNA kept is the CDR3, 48 bases in frame from the first base. CDR1 SGHRS and CDR2 YFSETQ were looked up in the germline V gene. V drops 4 bases and J drops 1 base, leaving 16 bases in between.

This TCR derives from a female donor with multiple sclerosis, enrolled in a pregnancy study. The source material was peripheral blood, sampled before pregnancy. The chain is assembled from TRBV5-1 and TRBJ2-3; TRBD2 could be the D gene, as 6 bases match. The nucleotide sequence reads TGCGCCAGCAGCCCCTTGGGGGGAGCCCGCACAGATACGCAGTATTTT. This sequence encodes CASSPLGGARTDTQYF.